This TCR beta chain is from a study of PD-L1 blockade in urothelial cancer. Study as a whole: Analyses were performed on blood at 3 weeks after treatment start (the second dose) and at 6 weeks. Findings and limits, study-wide: By 3 weeks, tumor-associated blood clones had expanded more in durable-benefit patients.

The CDR3 has 17 residues. Every PCR got spiked synthetic TCR analog templates. TCRdb's copy holds only in-frame clones and misses some; the assay was immunoSEQ multiplex PCR. The table has some 51,000 clones, 88% seen once; the top ten hold roughly 2.5%. Concerning this clone itself: What it binds is unknown.

Noted time point: peripheral blood 6 weeks after treatment start. The V and J genes are TRBV12-2 and TRBJ1-5; the DNA was not compared with TRBD1, the D call given in the table. TRBV12-2 is a documented pseudogene. The clonotype originates from a man in his 60s with urothelial cancer. This sample comprised PBMCs, obtained around atezolizumab (anti-PD-L1) treatment. CDR3 residues: CASRLPRTSYSNQPQHF. The DNA of the CDR3 is TGTGCAAGTCGCTTACCTAGGACAAGTTATAGCAATCAGCCCCAGCATTTT.